What follows are 19 T cell receptor beta chains derived from one specimen sequenced in a study of beta chain features in type 1 diabetes. Study findings and constraints: Shorter TCRB CDR3s, moderately but significantly so, were found in Type 1 diabetes patients in all four CD4+ subsets.

Their recognized antigens are unknown. Expressed TCRB transcripts were sequenced because the isolated RNA had all been reverse transcribed beforehand. Method: immunoSEQ multiplex PCR; TCRdb's copy keeps in-frame clones and lacks some. The profile shows about 740,000 clones, 13% of them singletons. The sequenced material came from naive CD4+ T cells from blood. Receptors originate from a man between 18 and 35 years old with type 1 diabetes.

This clone was counted only a few times. The rearrangement links TRBV12-5 to TRBJ2-2; 8 bases match TRBD1. This CDR3 comprises 17 residues. From germline, CDR1 is LGHNT and CDR2 FRNRAP. The V and J ends lost 6 bases and 7 bases, in that order; junction bases with no gene match: 16. The CDR3 sequence: CASGPDRGSAWGGELFF. As DNA, the CDR3 is TGTGCTAGTGGCCCTGACAGGGGATCAGCGTGGGGCGGGGAGCTGTTTTTT.

In DNA form, the CDR3 reads TGTGCCAGCAGCGTACTAGCTAGCGGGGGGATTCAAGAGACCCAGTACTTC. Encoded protein: CASSVLASGGIQETQYF. The chain has TRBV9 and TRBJ2-5, with TRBD2 matching 11 bases. The CDR3 is made up of 17 amino acids. Germline CDR1 is SGDLS and CDR2 is YYNGEE. The V segment lost 1 base and the J segment 2 bases; nucleotides outside the gene matches: 7.

The chain links TRBV9 to TRBJ2-1, with D perhaps TRBD1 (6 bases). The V and J ends lost 0 bases and 0 bases respectively, with 16 bases between them. Per germline, CDR1 SGDLS and CDR2 YYNGEE. The CDR3 covers 18 residues. The CDR3 loop is CASSVVGDILSSYNEQFF. The CDR3 DNA follows: TGTGCCAGCAGCGTAGTGGGGGACATTCTCAGCTCCTACAATGAGCAGTTCTTC.

This chain connects TRBV7-8 to TRBJ2-3; D not certain. CDR1 and CDR2 from the germline V gene are SGHVS and FQNEAQ. This CDR3 is 12 amino acids long. V was trimmed by 5 bases and J by 5 bases, leaving 8 bases between them. The CDR3: CASSRIGDTQYF. The CDR3 DNA follows: TGTGCCAGCAGCCGTATCGGAGATACGCAGTATTTT.

This chain joins TRBV28 and TRBJ2-7, with D perhaps matching TRBD2 (5 bases). Germline loops: CDR1 MDHEN, CDR2 SYDVKM. V shed 5 bases and J shed 1 base, with 9 bases lying between them. This CDR3 is 13 amino acids long. CDR3 coding DNA: TGTGCCAGCAGTCACGGGAAATCCTACGAGCAGTACTTC. Translated: CASSHGKSYEQYF.

This rearrangement joins TRBV6-5 to TRBJ2-4; D remains ambiguous. This CDR3 is built from 13 residues. CDR1 is MNHEY and CDR2 is SVGAGI in the germline V gene. Deletions cut 5 bases from V and 5 bases from J, with 10 bases between. The CDR3 coding sequence is TGTGCCAGCAGTCTCGGTAGGGAAAACATTCAGTACTTC. The encoded protein is CASSLGRENIQYF.

The chain couples TRBV19 to TRBJ1-2, with a weak D call TRBD1 (6 bases). The CDR3 sequence is 14 residues long. CDR1 is LNHDA and CDR2 is SQIVND in the germline V gene (reference sequence). V shed 7 bases and J shed 4 bases, with 16 bases lying between them. The CDR3 is CASIPTGDSYGYTF. The DNA of the CDR3 is TGTGCCAGTATCCCGACAGGAGACTCCTATGGCTACACCTTC. Full variable domain (outside the CDR3, taken from reference TRBV19 and TRBJ1-2): DGGITQSPKYLFRKEGQNVTLSCEQNLNHDAMYWYRQDPGQGLRLIYYSQIVNDFQKGDIAEGYSVSREKKESFPLTVTSAQKNPTAFYLCASIPTGDSYGYTFGSGTRLTVV.

The table lists this clone with a few counts. This chain connects TRBV19 to TRBJ2-7; tentative D call: TRBD1 (6 bases). The germline V gene encodes CDR1 LNHDA and CDR2 SQIVND (reference sequence). The CDR3 is made up of 17 amino acids. The ends were cut back, 0 bases at V and 0 bases at J, with 15 bases in the middle. CDR3 protein: CASSIDGTGQSSYEQYF. CDR3 coding DNA: TGTGCCAGTAGTATAGATGGCACAGGGCAGAGCTCCTACGAGCAGTACTTC.

This clone was seen more than once but under ten times. The rearrangement links TRBV7-9 to TRBJ2-7; possible D gene TRBD1, 5 bases. CDR3 length: 14 residues. Germline CDR1 SEHNR, CDR2 FQNEAQ (reference sequence). With 5 bases removed from V and 1 base from J, the gap between germline ends came to 12 bases. The CDR3 here is CASSALSGSYEQYF. In DNA, the CDR3 is TGTGCCAGCAGCGCACTGTCAGGGTCCTACGAGCAGTACTTC.

Notes on this clone: Germline and junction disagree at one end, which may indicate a read error. The V and J genes are TRBV4-1 and TRBJ1-4; perhaps TRBD1 as D (6 bases). The CDR3 contains 16 residues. Looked up from germline, CDR1 is MGHRA and CDR2 is YSYEKL. The CDR3 reads CASTQFGGAYGEKLFF. CDR3 nucleotides: TGCGCCAGCACCCAATTTGGGGGGGCTTACGGTGAAAAACTGTTTTTT.

V and J are TRBV23-1 and TRBJ1-5, with D possibly matching TRBD1 (5 bases). Being an ORF, TRBV23-1 has a function that is uncertain. Trimming stripped 3 bases from V and 5 bases from J, with 14 bases between. This CDR3 contains 15 residues. The CDR3 protein is CASSHPGREDQPQHF. The CDR3 DNA sequence: TGCGCCAGCAGTCACCCTGGCAGGGAGGATCAGCCCCAGCATTTT.

The chain recombines TRBV28 with TRBJ1-3, with D possibly being TRBD1 (5 bases). The CDR3 covers 15 residues. The V gene's germline CDR1 is MDHEN and CDR2 SYDVKM. The V end lost 8 bases, the J end lost 6 bases, and 20 bases lay between the germline ends. Written as DNA, the CDR3 is TGTGCCAGCGGCACCGGGGGATTGTGGGCAAACACCATATATTTT. It encodes CASGTGGLWANTIYF.

The chain couples TRBV6-6 to TRBJ2-7, with 11 positions matching TRBD2. Germline CDR1 reads MNHNY; CDR2 reads SVGAGI (reference sequence). This CDR3 has 15 residues. Losses at the gene ends were 5 bases for V and 0 bases for J; bases not matched to a gene: 3. The CDR3 region is CASSLSGGASYEQYF. Here the CDR3 DNA reads TGTGCCAGCAGTCTTAGCGGGGGGGCCTCCTACGAGCAGTACTTC.

This clone was observed a few times. This chain connects TRBV30 to TRBJ1-6; D unclear. From germline, CDR1 is GTSNPN and CDR2 SVGIG (reference sequence). The CDR3 runs 14 residues. Trimming removed 1 base from V and 9 bases from J, with 13 bases in between. The CDR3 protein is CAWSGYQTGSPLHF. The CDR3 region has the DNA TGTGCCTGGAGTGGGTATCAGACGGGTTCACCCCTCCACTTT.

The chain combines TRBV5-6 with TRBJ2-7; 8 nucleotides agree with TRBD1. Trimming cost V 0 bases and J 3 bases; bases outside gene matches: 2. From germline, CDR1 is SGHDT and CDR2 YYEEEE. The CDR3 is 14 amino acids. The CDR3 region has the DNA TGTGCCAGCAGCTTGGTGACAGGGGACTACGAGCAGTACTTC. It codes for CASSLVTGDYEQYF. The whole variable domain, remainder taken from reference TRBV5-6 and TRBJ2-7, is DAGVTQSPTHLIKTRGQQVTLRCSPKSGHDTVSWYQQALGQGPQFIFQYYEEEERQRGNFPDRFSGHQFPNYSSELNVNALLLGDSALYLCASSLVTGDYEQYFGPGTRLTVT.

The chain has TRBV19 and TRBJ2-7; possible D gene TRBD2, 5 bases. The CDR3 is made up of 13 amino acids. Germline CDR1 is LNHDA and CDR2 is SQIVND (reference sequence). Trimming removed 8 bases from V and 2 bases from J, with 13 bases in between. Here the CDR3 reads CASRGLGTYEQYF. The CDR3 DNA follows: TGTGCCAGTCGAGGACTGGGTACCTACGAGCAGTACTTC.

V is TRBV10-3 and J is TRBJ1-4, with D possibly matching TRBD1 (5 bases). The CDR3 is 12 amino acids. V gave up 10 bases and J gave up 4 bases, with 10 bases separating them. CDR1 and CDR2 (germline): ENHRY, SYGVKD. Written as DNA, the CDR3 is TGTGCCACCAGACAGAATAATGAAAAACTGTTTTTT. Protein: CATRQNNEKLFF.

On this clone itself: This sample includes further DNA sequences coding for the same CDR3. V is TRBV10-3 and J is TRBJ2-7; TRBD1 is a possible D gene (6 bases). CDR3 length equals 14 residues. Germline values: CDR1 ENHRY, CDR2 SYGVKD. V was pared by 5 bases and J by 2 bases, with 13 bases between. The CDR3, as DNA: TGTGCCATCAGTCCCCGGGACACGGCCTACGAGCAGTACTTC. Translating it yields CAISPRDTAYEQYF.

J is TRBJ2-1 and V is TRBV15; D not resolved. This CDR3 is built from 13 residues. Germline assignment: CDR1 LNHNV and CDR2 YYDKDF (reference sequence). The CDR3 here is CAVRAGIYNEQFF. For the CDR3, the DNA is TGTGCGGTTAGGGCAGGTATCTACAATGAGCAGTTCTTC.